The 25 T cell receptor beta chains below come from one sample, sequenced in a study of T cell repertoires in cytomegalovirus infection. From the reads, TCRdb called clonotypes with MiXCR, one entry per CDR3 protein. The data show approximately 140,000 distinct CDR3 sequences, about 6% seen once. Sequencing was carried out using PBMCs. These receptors originate from a human donor in good health (CMV status not recorded). Some clones in this sample may be carry-over from other donors' samples.

This clonotype was picked up many times. The V gene is TRBV2, the J gene TRBJ2-1; TRBD2 aligns across 8 bases. The length of the CDR3 is 15 residues. Per the germline V gene, CDR1 is SNHLY and CDR2 is FYNNEI. The J segment lost 3 bases and the V segment lost 4 bases, leaving 5 bases of the junction unmatched. The CDR3 here is CASSGSGGIYNEQFF. The CDR3 nucleotides are TGTGCCAGCAGTGGATCGGGGGGGATCTACAATGAGCAGTTCTTC.

This clonotype was counted at least ten times. This chain links TRBV6-6 with TRBJ1-6; D is unclear. Germline V gives CDR1 MNHNY, CDR2 SVGAGI (reference sequence). The germline V and J ends were trimmed by 6 bases and 5 bases, with 5 bases remaining between them. The CDR3 has 12 amino acids. In DNA, the CDR3 is TGTGCCAGCAGGAGGGATAATTCACCCCTCCACTTT. It yields the protein CASRRDNSPLHF.

This clonotype was observed many times. The rearrangement joins TRBV2 to TRBJ2-3, with a weak D call TRBD2 (6 bases). Trimming shortened V by 6 bases and J by 1 base, and 17 bases separated the two germline ends. The CDR3 extends over 16 amino acids. Germline loops: CDR1 SNHLY, CDR2 FYNNEI. The CDR3 protein is CASRPMVRGRTDTQYF. For the CDR3, the DNA is TGTGCCAGCAGACCCATGGTGCGGGGCCGCACAGATACGCAGTATTTT.

The rearrangement joins TRBV11-2 to TRBJ2-7; 9 nucleotides agree with TRBD2. Per the germline V gene, CDR1 is SGHAT and CDR2 is FQNNGV. V trimming: 1 base; J trimming: 3 bases; junction bases outside the gene matches: 4. The CDR3 runs to 15 residues. The CDR3: CASSLGASGVYEQYF. The CDR3 DNA sequence: TGTGCCAGCAGCTTAGGGGCTAGCGGGGTCTACGAGCAGTACTTC. The complete variable domain, with remaining parts taken from reference TRBV11-2 and TRBJ2-7, reads EAGVAQSPRYKIIEKRQSVAFWCNPISGHATLYWYQQILGQGPKLLIQFQNNGVVDDSQLPKDRFSAERLKGVDSTLKIQPAKLEDSAVYLCASSLGASGVYEQYFGPGTRLTVT.

This clonotype was found a few times. The chain uses TRBV7-2 and TRBJ2-3; D is ambiguous. V gave up 4 bases and J gave up 3 bases, with 20 bases separating them. The CDR3 spans 17 residues. The germline CDR1 and CDR2 sequences are SGHTA and FQGNSA. This CDR3 is CASSSHVSPFPTDTQYF. The CDR3 nucleotides are TGTGCCAGCAGCTCCCATGTTAGCCCCTTCCCAACAGATACGCAGTATTTT.

This clonotype was picked up many times. The V and J genes are TRBV12-3 or TRBV12-4 and TRBJ1-5; tentatively, D is TRBD1 (6 bases). The CDR3 contains 14 residues. The germline V and J ends were trimmed by 2 bases and 1 base, with 6 bases remaining between them. The CDR3 here is CASSLQGSNQPQHF. In DNA form, the CDR3 reads TGTGCCAGCAGTTTACAGGGGAGCAATCAGCCCCAGCATTTT.

This clonotype was seen more than once but under ten times. The chain has TRBV7-9 and TRBJ2-4; D remains unclear. V was pared by 5 bases and J by 8 bases, with 13 bases between. The CDR3 has 13 residues. Germline V gives CDR1 SEHNR, CDR2 FQNEAQ (reference sequence). The CDR3: CASSLPQEYIQYF. The CDR3 coding sequence is TGTGCCAGCAGCCTGCCCCAAGAGTACATTCAGTACTTC. The entire variable domain, with the rest obtained from reference TRBV7-9 and TRBJ2-4, is as follows: DTGVSQNPRHKITKRGQNVTFRCDPISEHNRLYWYRQTLGQGPEFLTYFQNEAQLEKSRLLSDRFSAERPKGSFSTLEIQRTEQGDSAMYLCASSLPQEYIQYFGAGTRLSVL.

With regard to this clonotype: A single base separates this from a much larger clone, so it may be a read error. No conserved phenylalanine or tryptophan is present at the end of the CDR3, so a read error is the likely explanation. The chain couples TRBV5-1 to TRBJ1-5; D remains unclear. In germline, CDR1 is SGHRS, CDR2 YFSETQ. This CDR3 is 15 amino acids long. V was pared by 0 bases and J by 0 bases, with 7 bases between. The CDR3 loop is CASSLDSYSNQPQHL. CDR3 nucleotide sequence: TGCGCCAGCAGCTTGGACAGCTATAGCAATCAGCCCCAGCATCTT.

This clonotype came up many times. V and J are TRBV7-6 and TRBJ1-2, with D perhaps TRBD1 (5 bases). This CDR3 has 13 residues. Trimming took off 5 bases at V and 7 bases at J, with 14 bases between the two ends. CDR1 is SGHVS and CDR2 is FNYEAQ in the germline V gene. DNA for the CDR3: TGTGCCAGCAGCCCCCCTGACAGAATTGGCTACACCTTC. It yields the protein CASSPPDRIGYTF.

This clonotype was recorded a few times. The V gene is TRBV6-6, the J gene TRBJ1-6; maybe TRBD1 (5 bases). Germline values: CDR1 MNHNY, CDR2 SVGAGI (reference sequence). This CDR3 has 14 amino acids. With 11 bases removed from V and 5 bases from J, the gap between germline ends came to 16 bases. This chain's CDR3 is CASKGPSDNSPLHF. DNA of the CDR3: TGTGCCTCCAAGGGGCCATCTGATAATTCACCCCTCCACTTT.

This clonotype has ten or more counts. V and J are TRBV7-2 and TRBJ2-3; D gene unclear. Germline V gene data show CDR1 as SGHTA and CDR2 as FQGNSA. Trimming took off 3 bases at V and 10 bases at J, with 11 bases between the two ends. This CDR3 comprises 12 residues. In nucleotides, the CDR3 is TGTGCCAGCAGCTTGACAAGTTCCTCGCAGTATTTT. Its translation: CASSLTSSSQYF.

This clonotype was detected only a few times. The rearrangement joins TRBV2 to TRBJ2-1; 8 bases align to TRBD1. This CDR3 comprises 13 residues. Trimming took 3 bases from V and 9 from J; bases not matched to a gene: 4. Germline assignment: CDR1 SNHLY and CDR2 FYNNEI. CDR3 in DNA: TGTGCCAGCAGTGAGCAGGGGGCAGGTGAGCAGTTCTTC. This sequence encodes CASSEQGAGEQFF.

This clonotype has ten or more counts. The chain employs TRBV7-2 and TRBJ1-2; unclear D gene. With 4 bases removed from V and 1 base from J, the gap between germline ends came to 10 bases. CDR1 and CDR2 (germline): SGHTA, FQGNSA. CDR3 length equals 14 residues. The CDR3 nucleotides are TGTGCCAGCAGCTCCCGACGGCTTAACTATGGCTACACCTTC. Protein product: CASSSRRLNYGYTF.

This clonotype showed up many times. The chain joins TRBV12-3 or TRBV12-4 to TRBJ1-1; no clear D gene. The CDR3 is 12 amino acids. Trimming took 6 bases from V and 2 from J, leaving 7 bases between them. The CDR3, as DNA: TGTGCCAGCAGAAGTCTCAACACTGAAGCTTTCTTT. Translating gives CASRSLNTEAFF.

This clonotype was seen a handful of times. It may be a read error: a sequence one base away is much more abundant. The chain joins TRBV28 to TRBJ2-7, with 7 positions matching TRBD1. Trimming took 8 bases from V and 2 from J; bases not matched to a gene: 0. Germline CDR1 is MDHEN and CDR2 is SYDVKM. This CDR3 has 11 residues. The CDR3 sequence is CASGTAYEQYF. CDR3 DNA: TGTGCCAGCGGGACAGCCTACGAGCAGTACTTC.

This clonotype was seen many times. The chain links TRBV6-2 or TRBV6-3 to TRBJ2-7; 13 bases fit TRBD2. The CDR3 extends over 16 amino acids. The ends lost 6 bases at V and 5 bases at J; junction bases unmatched: 10. Germline CDR1 and CDR2: MNHEY and SVGEGT. CDR3 sequence reads: CASSDPRLAGGDEQYF. The CDR3, as DNA: TGTGCCAGCAGCGACCCCCGACTAGCGGGGGGAGACGAGCAGTACTTC.

The chain's CDR3 is CASRGGQARIDTQYF. Here the CDR3 DNA reads TGTGCCAGCAGGGGGGGGCAGGCAAGGATAGATACGCAGTATTTT. V and J are TRBV28 and TRBJ2-3; tentatively, D is TRBD2 (7 bases). The CDR3 runs 15 residues. Trimming took off 6 bases at V and 5 bases at J, with 18 bases between the two ends. CDR1 and CDR2 (germline): MDHEN, SYDVKM.

This clonotype showed up many times. The chain uses TRBV5-4 and TRBJ2-5; TRBD1 matches at 8 bases. The CDR3 covers 16 residues. The ends lost 0 bases at V and 5 bases at J; junction bases unmatched: 9. CDR1 SGHNT and CDR2 YYREEE come from the germline V gene (reference sequence). CDR3 in amino acids: CASSLDAGGAGETQYF. The CDR3 DNA is TGTGCCAGCAGCTTGGATGCAGGGGGCGCGGGGGAGACCCAGTACTTC.

This clonotype was detected many times. J is TRBJ2-4 and V is TRBV2, with D perhaps matching TRBD1 or TRBD2 (6 bases each). V lost 7 bases and J 0 bases, leaving 13 bases between the germline ends. This CDR3 spans 15 amino acids. The germline gives CDR1 SNHLY, CDR2 FYNNEI. The CDR3 nucleotides are TGTGCCAGCAAGTTGGGGGGCGGAGCCAAAAACATTCAGTACTTC. Encoded protein: CASKLGGGAKNIQYF.

The sample holds a few counts of this clonotype. The J gene is TRBJ1-5, the V gene TRBV19; unclear D gene. The V end was cut by 4 bases, the J end by 7 bases, with 17 bases between. This CDR3 has 15 residues. CDR1 is LNHDA, CDR2 SQIVND, per germline (reference sequence). The CDR3 nucleotides read TGTGCCAGTAGTACCCAAGGAGGACCGGGACAGCCCCAGCATTTT. Protein product: CASSTQGGPGQPQHF.

There are many counts of this clonotype. The chain carries TRBV7-2 and TRBJ2-7, with no clear D. CDR3 size: 16 residues. V was clipped by 0 bases and J by 0 bases, with 12 bases between them. Germline loops: CDR1 SGHTA, CDR2 FQGNSA. CDR3 sequence reads: CASSLAVGSTSYEQYF. The CDR3, as DNA: TGTGCCAGCAGCTTAGCGGTCGGGTCCACCTCCTACGAGCAGTACTTC.

This clonotype has just a few counts. The chain links TRBV6-6 to TRBJ2-2; the D gene is possibly TRBD1 (5 bases). Germline V lookup: CDR1 MNHNY, CDR2 SVGAGI (reference sequence). The V and J ends lost 2 bases and 2 bases respectively, with 12 bases between them. This CDR3 is 16 amino acids long. The CDR3 protein is CASSYPKGRNTGELFF. Written as DNA, the CDR3 is TGTGCCAGCAGTTACCCCAAGGGGCGAAACACCGGGGAGCTGTTTTTT.

The chain joins TRBV19 to TRBJ2-1; TRBD2 matches at 8 bases. The V gene's germline CDR1 is LNHDA and CDR2 SQIVND (reference sequence). This CDR3 contains 12 residues. The junction had 3 bases not matched to a gene; V was cut back by 11 bases and J by 3 bases. CDR3 region: CAAGTSYNEQFF. As DNA, the CDR3 is TGTGCCGCCGGGACTAGCTACAATGAGCAGTTCTTC.

This clonotype has a single count. The V call is TRBV5-6, the J call TRBJ2-5; possibly TRBD2 for D (5 bases). Germline loops: CDR1 SGHDT, CDR2 YYEEEE. Trimming took 0 bases from V and 1 from J, leaving 28 bases between them. The CDR3 covers 21 residues. The CDR3 loop reads CASSLEGIGVRTDPLQETQYF. The CDR3 DNA reads as TGTGCCAGCAGCTTGGAAGGTATCGGGGTACGGACCGACCCTCTCCAAGAGACCCAGTACTTC.

This clonotype was observed a handful of times. The chain employs TRBV12-3 or TRBV12-4 and TRBJ2-2, with 11 bases fitting TRBD2. V lost 6 bases, J lost 3 bases, and 0 bases stayed unmatched. CDR3 length: 14 amino acids. The CDR3 spells CASRLAGDTGELFF. The CDR3 DNA is TGTGCCAGCAGACTAGCGGGGGACACCGGGGAGCTGTTTTTT.